The 14 T cell receptor beta chains below all came from one sample that was sequenced in a study of T cell responses to AZD1222 COVID-19 vaccine. Sequencing was performed with immunoSEQ multiplex PCR; in TCRdb, only in-frame clones are kept and a portion is missing. Of 140,000 or so clones in the sample, approximately 91% were seen once. The specimen comprised peripheral blood, sampled 28 days after the second dose of the MenACWY control vaccine. These receptors originate from an adult who received the MenACWY meningococcal vaccine as a control.

The chain employs TRBV10-2 and TRBJ1-4, with D tentatively TRBD1 (5 bases). V was shortened by 6 bases and J by 2 bases, with 16 bases between the two germline ends. CDR3 length equals 16 residues. CDR1 is WSHSY and CDR2 is SAAADI in the germline V gene. For the CDR3, the DNA is TGCGCCAGCAGCGGACCGGAGGGGATCACTAATGAAAAACTGTTTTTT. Amino acids: CASSGPEGITNEKLFF.

The gene calls are TRBV18 and TRBJ1-4; 7 positions agree with TRBD1. With 3 bases clipped from V and 7 bases from J, the junction kept 5 bases outside the gene matches. The germline V gene has CDR1 KGHSH and CDR2 LQKENI. This CDR3 comprises 14 residues. CDR3 DNA: TGTGCCAGCTCACCGGGACAGCAGGGTGAAAAACTGTTTTTT. Protein: CASSPGQQGEKLFF.

This clone was picked up one time. The J gene is TRBJ2-1, the V gene TRBV3-1 (or the pseudogene TRBV3-2), with 8 bases aligning to TRBD1. CDR3 size: 15 residues. Germline CDR1 and CDR2: LGHDT and YNNKEL (reference sequence). Losses at the gene ends were 1 base for V and 8 bases for J; bases not matched to a gene: 7. The chain's CDR3 is CASSQGWQGAHEQFF. The CDR3 coding sequence is TGTGCCAGCAGCCAAGGATGGCAGGGGGCCCATGAGCAGTTCTTC.

This chain joins TRBV28 and TRBJ1-6; weak D call: TRBD1 (5 bases). The CDR3 is 13 residues long. Trimming stripped 7 bases from V and 2 bases from J, with 6 bases between. Germline V gene sequence: CDR1 MDHEN, CDR2 SYDVKM. CDR3 protein: CASTGPYNSPLHF. The CDR3 nucleotides read TGTGCCAGCACGGGGCCCTATAATTCACCCCTCCACTTT.

The chain employs TRBV29-1 and TRBJ2-3; D unresolved. Germline-derived CDR1 and CDR2 are SQVTM and ANQGSEA. V was clipped by 3 bases and J by 1 base, with 5 bases between them. The CDR3 length is 12 residues. CDR3 DNA: TGCAGCGTTGACTTGGGCACAGATACGCAGTATTTT. The encoded protein is CSVDLGTDTQYF.

The chain joins TRBV11-2 to TRBJ1-4; 11 bases map to TRBD1. J lost 11 bases, V lost 5 bases, and 10 bases had no gene match. The CDR3 totals 15 residues. Germline V gene lookup returns CDR1 SGHAT and CDR2 FQNNGV. The CDR3 nucleotides read TGTGCCAGCAGCGGACCGGGACAGGGGGTGGGCAAACTGTTTTTT. Amino acids: CASSGPGQGVGKLFF. Full variable domain (rest looked up from reference TRBV11-2 and TRBJ1-4): EAGVAQSPRYKIIEKRQSVAFWCNPISGHATLYWYQQILGQGPKLLIQFQNNGVVDDSQLPKDRFSAERLKGVDSTLKIQPAKLEDSAVYLCASSGPGQGVGKLFFGSGTQLSVL.

V and J are TRBV27 and TRBJ1-4; D is perhaps TRBD1 (6 bases). V lost 4 bases and J 4 bases, leaving 10 bases between the germline ends. Germline V gives CDR1 MNHEY, CDR2 SMNVEV (reference sequence). This CDR3 region has 14 residues. CDR3 loop: CASSYRDNNEKLFF. The CDR3, as DNA: TGTGCCAGCAGTTACCGGGACAATAATGAAAAACTGTTTTTT.

The V and J genes are TRBV19 and TRBJ1-2; 9 positions match TRBD1. Losses at the gene ends were 10 bases for V and 4 bases for J; bases not matched to a gene: 13. This CDR3 comprises 15 residues. Germline CDR1 and CDR2: LNHDA and SQIVND (reference sequence). CDR3: CATEDRGGAGYGYTF. In DNA, the CDR3 is TGTGCCACCGAGGACAGGGGAGGGGCGGGCTATGGCTACACCTTC.

The chain has TRBV11-1 and TRBJ1-1, with unresolved D. The V gene's germline CDR1 is SGHAT and CDR2 FQDESV (reference sequence). Trimming cost V 8 bases and J 6 bases, with 13 bases left between them. CDR3 length equals 12 residues. As DNA, the CDR3 is TGTGCCAGCCAATTGGGCGGGGCTGAAGCTTTCTTT. Amino acids: CASQLGGAEAFF.

This chain joins TRBV12-5 and TRBJ1-1; perhaps TRBD1 as D (6 bases). V was cut by 9 bases and J by 4 bases, with 12 bases left in between. Germline-derived CDR1 and CDR2 are LGHNT and FRNRAP. The length of the CDR3 is 12 residues. CDR3 coding DNA: TGTGCTAGCGGGGGAGGGGGCACTGAAGCTTTCTTT. This translates into CASGGGGTEAFF.

The chain joins TRBV5-6 to TRBJ1-1; D ambiguous. CDR1 is SGHDT, CDR2 YYEEEE, per germline. CDR3 size: 14 residues. Trimming removed 2 bases from V and 3 bases from J, with 11 bases in between. CDR3 coding DNA: TGTGCCAGCAGCTTAACGGCCGGGGACACTGAAGCTTTCTTT. Protein: CASSLTAGDTEAFF.

The rearrangement links TRBV12-3 or TRBV12-4 to TRBJ1-1; 8 bases align to TRBD1. Trimming at V came to 6 bases and at J to 10 bases, leaving 4 bases not matched to a gene. The CDR3 sequence is 11 residues long. CDR3 sequence reads: CASSLQGGAFF. The CDR3 DNA reads as TGTGCCAGCAGCCTACAGGGGGGAGCTTTCTTT.

This chain links TRBV11-2 with TRBJ2-1; 8 positions match TRBD2. Germline loops: CDR1 SGHAT, CDR2 FQNNGV. This CDR3 comprises 15 residues. J was trimmed by 9 bases and V by 5 bases; bases with no gene match: 12. The CDR3 nucleotides are TGTGCCAGCAGCCCTCAAACCGGGACTAGAGGTGAGCAGTTCTTC. Encoded protein: CASSPQTGTRGEQFF.

This chain connects TRBV5-1 to TRBJ2-1; tentative D call: TRBD1 (6 bases). The CDR3 is 13 residues long. The V end lost 6 bases, the J end lost 6 bases, and 13 bases lay between the germline ends. CDR1 is SGHRS, CDR2 YFSETQ, per germline. The CDR3, as DNA: TGCGCCAGCACCTTACAGGGTATCAATGAGCAGTTCTTC. This encodes CASTLQGINEQFF.